These 10 T cell receptor beta chains share one sample of origin, sequenced in a study of blood T cell repertoires in COVID-19. Produced via immunoSEQ multiplex PCR; TCRdb's table is partial and in-frame only. Counted here are under 300,000 clones, roughly 85% occurring once; the ten biggest clones make up about 3%. The sample taken for sequencing was peripheral blood. All receptors derive from a woman in her 30s with active or convalescent COVID-19.

The rearrangement uses TRBV7-3 and TRBJ2-1; TRBD2 agrees at 7 bases. The CDR3 sequence is 14 residues long. V dropped 0 bases and J dropped 8; count of bases not matched to a gene: 4. Germline V lookup: CDR1 SGHTA, CDR2 FQGTGA. The CDR3 sequence: CASSLTALADEQFF. CDR3 DNA: TGTGCCAGCAGCTTAACGGCTCTAGCGGATGAGCAGTTCTTC.

This chain links TRBV19 with TRBJ1-5; D unclear. CDR1 is LNHDA, CDR2 SQIVND, per germline (reference sequence). The V end lost 4 bases, the J end lost 4 bases, and 11 bases lay between the germline ends. The CDR3 runs 14 residues. The DNA of the CDR3 is TGTGCCAGTAGTACTGACGGACTAAATCAGCCCCAGCATTTT. This gives the protein CASSTDGLNQPQHF.

The chain couples TRBV19 to TRBJ2-7; possibly TRBD2 for D (6 bases). Trimming shortened V by 0 bases and J by 6 bases, and 9 bases separated the two germline ends. Germline CDR1 and CDR2: LNHDA and SQIVND (reference sequence). This CDR3 spans 13 amino acids. The CDR3 sequence: CASSIDRGFEQYF. The CDR3 nucleotides read TGTGCCAGTAGTATAGATCGGGGGTTCGAGCAGTACTTC.

This clone has a single count. The chain uses TRBV7-9 and TRBJ1-2; D might be TRBD1 (5 bases). The V and J ends lost 4 bases and 8 bases respectively, with 20 bases between them. Per germline, CDR1 SEHNR and CDR2 FQNEAQ (reference sequence). The CDR3 has 15 amino acids. The CDR3, as DNA: TGTGCCAGCAGCTCCTTGAGAGGAGGGGCTGGCGGCTACACCTTC. This codes for CASSSLRGGAGGYTF.

The chain couples TRBV4-1 to TRBJ1-6; D gene unclear. Trimming left V 5 bases short and J 0 bases short, with 11 bases between. Germline V lookup: CDR1 MGHRA, CDR2 YSYEKL. CDR3 length: 16 residues. The CDR3 region has the DNA TGCGCCAGCAGCACACAACAGAGCTCCTATAATTCACCCCTCCACTTT. The encoded protein is CASSTQQSSYNSPLHF.

The gene calls are TRBV2 and TRBJ2-4, with unresolved D. CDR1 is SNHLY and CDR2 is FYNNEI in the germline V gene. This CDR3 has 15 amino acids. V dropped 3 bases and J dropped 6 bases, with 15 bases sitting between them. CDR3 loop: CASSDYATPGNIQYF. As DNA, the CDR3 is TGTGCCAGCAGTGATTATGCAACGCCGGGAAACATTCAGTACTTC.

In regard to this clone: Other DNA variants within this sample encode the same CDR3. The rearrangement links TRBV15 to TRBJ1-6; maybe TRBD1 (6 bases). CDR3 size: 14 residues. Per germline, CDR1 LNHNV and CDR2 YYDKDF (reference sequence). The V and J ends lost 1 base and 7 bases respectively, with 8 bases between them. The CDR3 DNA reads TGTGCCACCAGCAGAGGGCAGGGGAATTCACCCCTCCACTTT. Translating gives CATSRGQGNSPLHF.

The chain uses TRBV20-1 and TRBJ1-1; 8 bases line up with TRBD1. The trim removed 3 bases at V and 5 bases at J, leaving 5 bases unmatched. The germline gives CDR1 DFQATT, CDR2 SNEGSKA (reference sequence). The CDR3 sequence is 13 residues long. The CDR3 region has the DNA TGCAGTGCTAGTGGACAGGGAGCAACTGAAGCTTTCTTT. Its translation is CSASGQGATEAFF.

The chain carries TRBV7-2 and TRBJ1-2; no reliable D call. CDR3 length equals 13 residues. CDR1 SGHTA and CDR2 FQGNSA come from the germline V gene. V lost 5 bases to trimming and J lost 4 bases, with 11 bases between them. The CDR3, as DNA: TGTGCCAGCAGCCTCGGGAAGGGCTATGGCTACACCTTC. This codes for CASSLGKGYGYTF. Combining the CDR3 with reference TRBV7-2 and TRBJ1-2 gives the whole variable domain GAGVSQSPSNKVTEKGKDVELRCDPISGHTALYWYRQSLGQGLEFLIYFQGNSAPDKSGLPSDRFSAERTGGSVSTLTIQRTQQEDSAVYLCASSLGKGYGYTFGSGTRLTVV.

CDR3 residues: CSASPGTGANVLTF. Here the CDR3 DNA reads TGCAGTGCTAGTCCCGGTACTGGGGCCAACGTCCTGACTTTC. The chain carries TRBV20-1 and TRBJ2-6, with unresolved D. Germline V gene sequence: CDR1 DFQATT, CDR2 SNEGSKA (reference sequence). The CDR3 covers 14 residues. Trimming stripped 3 bases from V and 2 bases from J, with 8 bases between.